This TCR beta chain appears in the sequencing data of a study of blood T cell repertoires in COVID-19. Study background: Italy, Spain and the United States were the sources of the convalescent and acute COVID-19 samples. PBMCs, B-cell-depleted T cells, or T cells provided the cDNA or gDNA that made up the material.

Original methodology: Using reference gene primer amplification, nucleated cell counts were estimated. Profiling relied on immunoSEQ multiplex PCR, and the TCRdb table lists in-frame clones only, not all of them. D and trimming come from the DNA, and the V and J calls and clone size come from that table. Of 100,000 to 150,000 clones listed, about 70% are singletons. Looked up from germline, CDR1 is KGHSH and CDR2 is LQKENI. V was clipped by 4 bases and J by 0 bases; unmatched bases: 5. The CDR3 sequence is 16 residues long. Material: peripheral blood. The chain links TRBV18 to TRBJ2-2, with 7 positions matching TRBD1. This TCR came from a man in his sixties with acute or convalescent COVID-19. The CDR3 spells CASSRGGVANTGELFF. For the CDR3, the DNA is TGTGCCAGCTCACGAGGGGGCGTCGCGAACACCGGGGAGCTGTTTTTT. Based on the CDR3 plus reference TRBV18 and TRBJ2-2, the full variable domain is NAGVMQNPRHLVRRRGQEARLRCSPMKGHSHVYWYRQLPEEGLKFMVYLQKENIIDESGMPKERFSAEFPKEGPSILRIQQVVRGDSAAYFCASSRGGVANTGELFFGEGSRLTVL.